This is a list of T cell receptor beta chains from one sample in a study of OX40 agonist ivuxolimab in advanced cancers. The method was immunoSEQ multiplex PCR; TCRdb's version includes in-frame clones alone and lacks a portion of them. The sample shows tens of thousands of clones, about 90% of them seen only once. The sample here was CD4+ or CD8+ T cells sorted from blood, taken in a trial of the OX40 agonist ivuxolimab. These receptors were collected from an adult with an advanced solid tumor such as melanoma, head and neck, liver or kidney cancer. Both conserved end residues are part of each CDR3. The D gene is left open where the match is weak. The size of a clone is reported for some rows only, either as once, few or many, or as a class for expanded clones.

.	TRBV2	TRBD1	TRBJ2-5	TGTGCCAGCAGTGGAGGGACAGGGACATCTTACACCCAGTACTTC	CASSGGTGTSYTQYF
.	TRBV19	.	TRBJ2-7	TGTGCCAGTAGTGCGGGCTTGAGCTCCTACGAGCAGTACTTC	CASSAGLSSYEQYF
.	TRBV27	TRBD1	TRBJ1-2	TGTGCCAGCAGTGGTACAGGGGTAGGTGGCTACACCTTC	CASSGTGVGGYTF
.	TRBV5-4	TRBD2	TRBJ2-3	TGTGCCAGCAGCTCCCCCAGCGGGAGGCGGGTAGATACGCAGTATTTT	CASSSPSGRRVDTQYF
.	TRBV28	TRBD1	TRBJ2-3	TGTGCCAGCAGTCCGGGACAGGGGATTTTGAACGCGCAGTATTTT	CASSPGQGILNAQYF
.	TRBV25-1	.	TRBJ1-2	TGTGCCAGCAGTGAAGGGTGGCTTACGGTGGGCTACACCTTC	CASSEGWLTVGYTF
.	TRBV19	.	TRBJ1-5	TGTGCCAGTAGTCCCCCGGGGCAGCCCCAGCATTTT	CASSPPGQPQHF
.	TRBV7-9	TRBD2	TRBJ2-2	TGTGCCAGCAGCTTAGGGGCGCTAGCGGGGAACACCGGGGAGCTGTTTTTT	CASSLGALAGNTGELFF
.	TRBV30	.	TRBJ2-3	TGTGCCTGGGGGGAATCGGGTACGCAGTATTTT	CAWGESGTQYF
.	TRBV5-6	TRBD2	TRBJ2-7	TGTGCCAGCACCTCCAGAGGCGGGACTAGCGGGAGGAACTACGAGCAGTACTTC	CASTSRGGTSGRNYEQYF
.	TRBV14	TRBD1	TRBJ1-5	TGTGCCAGCAGCGGGGACAGGGGCATCAATCAGCCCCAGCATTTT	CASSGDRGINQPQHF
.	TRBV6-1	.	TRBJ2-5	TGTGCCAGCAGTTCGCTGCGGGGAGAGACCCAGTACTTC	CASSSLRGETQYF
.	TRBV28	.	TRBJ2-3	TGTGCCAGCAGTTTCCTGGCAGGGAGCACAGATACGCAGTATTTT	CASSFLAGSTDTQYF
.	TRBV5-1	TRBD2	TRBJ2-1	TGCGCCAGTCGGCCCATGGGGGAGGGCCGGGTTGAGCAGTTCTTC	CASRPMGEGRVEQFF
.	TRBV6-6	.	TRBJ1-2	TGTGCCAGCAGTCTCGGTCCCGACAGAAACTATGGCTACACCTTC	CASSLGPDRNYGYTF
.	TRBV28	.	TRBJ1-3	TGTGCCAGCAGGACAGCTGGAAACACCATATATTTT	CASRTAGNTIYF
once	TRBV30	.	TRBJ2-2	TGTGCCTGGAGTCCCCTTGGGCGCGGCGGGGAGCTGTTTTTT	CAWSPLGRGGELFF
.	TRBV7-2	.	TRBJ1-2	TGTGCCAGCAGCTTAGAAAGGCGGAACTATGGCTACACCTTC	CASSLERRNYGYTF
few	TRBV5-1	TRBD2	TRBJ2-1	TGCGCCAGCAGCTTGGATGTTAGCGGGGCTTACAATGAGCAGTTCTTC	CASSLDVSGAYNEQFF
.	TRBV6-1	TRBD1	TRBJ2-7	TGTGCCAGCAGTGGGAGACAGGGGCCCTACGAGCAGTACTTC	CASSGRQGPYEQYF
.	TRBV9	.	TRBJ2-1	TGTGCCAGCAGCGTAGCTGGAACCCTGAGTGATGAGCAGTTCTTC	CASSVAGTLSDEQFF
once	TRBV5-6	.	TRBJ2-7	TGTGCCAGCAGCTTGCTAGGGGTCAGGATCTACGAGCAGTACTTC	CASSLLGVRIYEQYF
.	TRBV5-6	.	TRBJ2-1	TGTGCCAGCAGCAAAATGTTGGGTACTACCCGCGATGAGCAGTTCTTC	CASSKMLGTTRDEQFF
.	TRBV28	.	TRBJ1-2	TGTGCCAGCAGTTTACGGGCGGCGGGCTATGGCTACACCTTC	CASSLRAAGYGYTF
.	TRBV4-2	.	TRBJ1-2	TGTGCCAGCAGCCAAGCCCAGGGGAACTATGGCTACACCTTC	CASSQAQGNYGYTF
.	TRBV19	.	TRBJ1-1	TGTGCCAGTAGTAGTCGAAGGCGGGCCACTGAAGCTTTCTTT	CASSSRRRATEAFF
.	TRBV5-6	.	TRBJ1-4	TGTGCCAGCAGCTCCTACGGGACGGATGAAAAACTGTTTTTT	CASSSYGTDEKLFF
few	TRBV15	.	TRBJ2-1	TGTGCCACCAGCCAAGCCATAGCTGAGCAGTTCTTC	CATSQAIAEQFF
.	TRBV9	TRBD1	TRBJ1-5	TGTGCCAGCAGCGACCGGGACAGGGATCAGCCCCAGCATTTT	CASSDRDRDQPQHF
.	TRBV7-9	.	TRBJ2-5	TGTGCCAGCAGCATCTCCACCATCGTTAACCAAGAGACCCAGTACTTC	CASSISTIVNQETQYF
once	TRBV14	.	TRBJ2-2	TGTGCCAGCAGCCTCGGGTATACTAGCCCAGGCCGGGTATCCGGGGAGCTGTTTTTT	CASSLGYTSPGRVSGELFF
.	TRBV5-1	.	TRBJ1-3	TGCGCCAGCAGCCCGACAGGCCTCTCCGGAAACACCATATATTTT	CASSPTGLSGNTIYF
.	TRBV10-1	TRBD2	TRBJ2-7	TGCGCCAGCAGTGAGTCGCTACTAGCGTCCGAGCAGTACTTC	CASSESLLASEQYF
.	TRBV19	TRBD2	TRBJ2-5	TGTGCCAGTAGTATTAACGGGAGGGGAATAGGAGAGACCCAGTACTTC	CASSINGRGIGETQYF
.	TRBV7-3	.	TRBJ1-2	TGTGCCAGCAGACAAAGGACGTTGGGGGTATATGGCTACACCTTC	CASRQRTLGVYGYTF
.	TRBV6-1	TRBD2	TRBJ2-1	TGTGCCAGCAGTGAATTCCTAGCGGGGGCCTACAATGAGCAGTTCTTC	CASSEFLAGAYNEQFF
.	TRBV27	TRBD2	TRBJ2-5	TGTGCCAGCAGAGGACTAGCGGGAGGCCAAGAGACCCAGTACTTC	CASRGLAGGQETQYF
.	TRBV5-4	.	TRBJ1-1	TGTGCCAGCAGACAGTTTAGGGCAGGCGGACTTAACACTGAAGCTTTCTTT	CASRQFRAGGLNTEAFF
.	TRBV6-6	.	TRBJ1-1	TGTGCCAGCAGCCGACTCACTGAAGCTTTCTTT	CASSRLTEAFF
.	TRBV13	.	TRBJ2-1	TGTGCCAGCAGCTTAGGCCCCAGGGAGCAGTTCTTC	CASSLGPREQFF
.	TRBV5-1	.	TRBJ1-1	TGCGCCAGCAGCTTCGACGGGGTGGGCACTGAAGCTTTCTTT	CASSFDGVGTEAFF
.	TRBV30	TRBD1	TRBJ1-2	TGTGCCTGGACTCGACAGGGGGTTAGCTACACCTTC	CAWTRQGVSYTF
.	TRBV19	TRBD1	TRBJ2-3	TGTGCCAGTAGTATGCTGACAGGGGCTAGCACAGATACGCAGTATTTT	CASSMLTGASTDTQYF
.	TRBV19	.	TRBJ1-2	TGTGCCAGTCGACTTGGCGGGGGCGCACCCTATGGCTACACCTTC	CASRLGGGAPYGYTF
few	TRBV7-9	.	TRBJ2-1	TGTGCCAGCAGCTTGACCCAAGAGCAGTTCTTC	CASSLTQEQFF
.	TRBV9	.	TRBJ2-2	TGTGCCAGCAGCGTGAGTCCATTAACGAACACCGGGGAGCTGTTTTTT	CASSVSPLTNTGELFF
.	TRBV11-2	TRBD1	TRBJ2-2	TGTGCCAGCAGGCTCGGACAGGGAACCGGGGAGCTGTTTTTT	CASRLGQGTGELFF
.	TRBV30	.	TRBJ1-5	TGTGCCTGGAGTGGTGCCGGGGCTCCAACCGGTAGCAATCAGCCCCAGCATTTT	CAWSGAGAPTGSNQPQHF
.	TRBV27	TRBD1	TRBJ1-2	TGTGCCAGCAGTTTATTCGGACAGGGAAACTATGGCTACACCTTC	CASSLFGQGNYGYTF
.	TRBV19	.	TRBJ2-1	TGTGCCAGTAGTATTCAACAGACCGACTACAATGAGCAGTTCTTC	CASSIQQTDYNEQFF
.	TRBV27	.	TRBJ1-1	TGTGCCAGCAGACACGGCACGAGGGACACTGAAGCTTTCTTT	CASRHGTRDTEAFF
.	TRBV28	.	TRBJ1-4	TGTGCCAGCGCGGGTTTAAAAGAAAAACTGTTTTTT	CASAGLKEKLFF
.	TRBV5-1	TRBD2	TRBJ2-1	TGCGCCAGCAGCTTGGGTAGCGGGAGGTTTGAGCAGTTCTTC	CASSLGSGRFEQFF
.	TRBV7-3	TRBD1	TRBJ1-2	TGTGCCAGCAGCTTCGACAGGGCGGAGGGCTACACCTTC	CASSFDRAEGYTF
.	TRBV13	.	TRBJ2-3	TGTGCCAGCAGCTCCCAAACCGAAGATACGCAGTATTTT	CASSSQTEDTQYF